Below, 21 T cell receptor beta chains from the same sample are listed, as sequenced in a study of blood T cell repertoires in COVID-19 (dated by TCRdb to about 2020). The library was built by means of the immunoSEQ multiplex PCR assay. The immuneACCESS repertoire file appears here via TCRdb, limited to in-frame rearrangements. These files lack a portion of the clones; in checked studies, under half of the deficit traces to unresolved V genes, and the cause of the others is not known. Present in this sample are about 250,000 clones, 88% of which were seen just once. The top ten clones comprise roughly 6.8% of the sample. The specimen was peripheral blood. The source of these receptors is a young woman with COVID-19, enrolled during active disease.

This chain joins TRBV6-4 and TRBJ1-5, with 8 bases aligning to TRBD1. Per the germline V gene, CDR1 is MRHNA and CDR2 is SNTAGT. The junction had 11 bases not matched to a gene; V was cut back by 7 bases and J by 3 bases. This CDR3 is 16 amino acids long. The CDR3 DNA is TGTGCCAGCAAGGTGACCCAGCAGGGGGCCAATCAGCCCCAGCATTTT. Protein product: CASKVTQQGANQPQHF.

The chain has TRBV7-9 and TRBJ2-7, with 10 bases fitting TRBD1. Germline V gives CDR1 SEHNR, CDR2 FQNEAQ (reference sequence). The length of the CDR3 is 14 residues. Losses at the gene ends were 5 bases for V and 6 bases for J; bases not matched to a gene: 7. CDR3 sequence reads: CASSPGTGDGEQYF. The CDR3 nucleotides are TGTGCCAGCAGCCCCGGGACAGGGGACGGCGAGCAGTACTTC.

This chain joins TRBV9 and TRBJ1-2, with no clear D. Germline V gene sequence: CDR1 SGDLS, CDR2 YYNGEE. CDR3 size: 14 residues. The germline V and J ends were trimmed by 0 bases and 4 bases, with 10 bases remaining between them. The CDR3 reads CASSVGGGTYGYTF. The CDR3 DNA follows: TGTGCCAGCAGCGTAGGTGGAGGCACCTATGGCTACACCTTC.

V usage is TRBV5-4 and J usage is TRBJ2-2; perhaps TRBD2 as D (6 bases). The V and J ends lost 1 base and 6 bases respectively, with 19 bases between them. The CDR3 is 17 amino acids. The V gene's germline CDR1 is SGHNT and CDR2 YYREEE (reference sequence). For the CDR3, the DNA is TGTGCCAGCAGCTTGCCCCCCCTCCCGGGGGAGGCCGGGGAGCTGTTTTTT. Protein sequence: CASSLPPLPGEAGELFF.

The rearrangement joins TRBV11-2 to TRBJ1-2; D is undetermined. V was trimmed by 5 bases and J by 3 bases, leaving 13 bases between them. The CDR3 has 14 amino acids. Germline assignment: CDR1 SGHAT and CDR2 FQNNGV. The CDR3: CASSSRWEDYGYTF. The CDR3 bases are TGTGCCAGCAGCAGCCGGTGGGAGGACTATGGCTACACCTTC.

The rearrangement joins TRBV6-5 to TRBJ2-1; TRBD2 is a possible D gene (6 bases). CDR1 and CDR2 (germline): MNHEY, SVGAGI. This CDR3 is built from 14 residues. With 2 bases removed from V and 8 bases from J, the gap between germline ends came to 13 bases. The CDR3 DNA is TGTGCCAGCAGTTACGCCGCAAGGGACTATGAGCAGTTCTTC. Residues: CASSYAARDYEQFF.

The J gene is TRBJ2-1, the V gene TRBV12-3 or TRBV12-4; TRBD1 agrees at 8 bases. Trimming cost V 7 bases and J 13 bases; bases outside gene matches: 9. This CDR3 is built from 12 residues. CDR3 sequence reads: CASIPGTGPQFF. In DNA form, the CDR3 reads TGTGCCAGCATCCCTGGGACAGGTCCCCAGTTCTTC.

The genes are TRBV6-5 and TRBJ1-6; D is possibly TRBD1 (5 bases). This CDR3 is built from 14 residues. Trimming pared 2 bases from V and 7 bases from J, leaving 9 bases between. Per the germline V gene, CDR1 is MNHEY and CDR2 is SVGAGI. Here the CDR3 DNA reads TGTGCCAGCAGTTACGGGAGGGACAATTCACCCCTCCACTTT. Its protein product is CASSYGRDNSPLHF.

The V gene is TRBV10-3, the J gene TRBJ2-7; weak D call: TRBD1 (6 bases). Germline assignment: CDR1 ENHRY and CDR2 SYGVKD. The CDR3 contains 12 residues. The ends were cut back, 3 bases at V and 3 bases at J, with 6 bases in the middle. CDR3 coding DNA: TGTGCCATCAGTGAAGGGGGCTACGAGCAGTACTTC. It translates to CAISEGGYEQYF.

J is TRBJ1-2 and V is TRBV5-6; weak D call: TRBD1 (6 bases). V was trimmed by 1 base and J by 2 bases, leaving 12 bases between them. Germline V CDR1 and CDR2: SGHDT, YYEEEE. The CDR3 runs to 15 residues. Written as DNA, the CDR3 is TGTGCCAGCAGCTTGAGACAGGCAGACAACTATGGCTACACCTTC. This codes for CASSLRQADNYGYTF. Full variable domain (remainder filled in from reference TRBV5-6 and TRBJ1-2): DAGVTQSPTHLIKTRGQQVTLRCSPKSGHDTVSWYQQALGQGPQFIFQYYEEEERQRGNFPDRFSGHQFPNYSSELNVNALLLGDSALYLCASSLRQADNYGYTFGSGTRLTVV.

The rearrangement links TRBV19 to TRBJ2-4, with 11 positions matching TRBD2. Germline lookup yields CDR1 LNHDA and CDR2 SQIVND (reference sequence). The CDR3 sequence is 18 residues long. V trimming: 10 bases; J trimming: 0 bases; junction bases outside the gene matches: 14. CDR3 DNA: TGTGCCACCCATCCGACTAGCGGGATCAGATTAGCCAAAAACATTCAGTACTTC. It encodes CATHPTSGIRLAKNIQYF. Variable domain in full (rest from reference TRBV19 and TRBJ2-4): DGGITQSPKYLFRKEGQNVTLSCEQNLNHDAMYWYRQDPGQGLRLIYYSQIVNDFQKGDIAEGYSVSREKKESFPLTVTSAQKNPTAFYLCATHPTSGIRLAKNIQYFGAGTRLSVL.

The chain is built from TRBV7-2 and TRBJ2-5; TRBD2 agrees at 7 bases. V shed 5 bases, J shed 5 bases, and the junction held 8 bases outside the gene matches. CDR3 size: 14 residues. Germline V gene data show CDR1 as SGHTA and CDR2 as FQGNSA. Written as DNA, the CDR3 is TGTGCCAGCAGCCGCGACGCGGGAGTGGAGACCCAGTACTTC. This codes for CASSRDAGVETQYF.

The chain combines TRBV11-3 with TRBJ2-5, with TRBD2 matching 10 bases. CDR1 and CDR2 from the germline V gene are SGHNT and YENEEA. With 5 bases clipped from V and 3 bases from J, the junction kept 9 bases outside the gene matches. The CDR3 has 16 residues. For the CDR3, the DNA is TGTGCCAGCAGCCCCGGACTAGCGGCGGACGAAGAGACCCAGTACTTC. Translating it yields CASSPGLAADEETQYF.

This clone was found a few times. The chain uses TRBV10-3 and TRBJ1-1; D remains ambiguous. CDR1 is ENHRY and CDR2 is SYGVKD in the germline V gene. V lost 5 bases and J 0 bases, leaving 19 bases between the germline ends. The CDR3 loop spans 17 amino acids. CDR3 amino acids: CAISTTSVPGMNTEAFF. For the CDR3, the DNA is TGTGCCATCAGTACCACTAGTGTTCCTGGCATGAACACTGAAGCTTTCTTT.

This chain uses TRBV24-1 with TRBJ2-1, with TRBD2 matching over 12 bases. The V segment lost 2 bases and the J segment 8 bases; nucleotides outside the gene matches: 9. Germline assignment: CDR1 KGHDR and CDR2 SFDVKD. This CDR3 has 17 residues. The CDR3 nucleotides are TGTGCCACCAGTGATTCGGGACTAGCGGGTGTACGAGATGAGCAGTTCTTC. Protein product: CATSDSGLAGVRDEQFF.

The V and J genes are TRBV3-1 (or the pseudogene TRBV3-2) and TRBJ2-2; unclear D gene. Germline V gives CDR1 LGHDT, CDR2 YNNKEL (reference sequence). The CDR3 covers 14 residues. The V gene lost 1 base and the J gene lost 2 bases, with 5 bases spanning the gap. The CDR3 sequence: CASSQVTNTGELFF. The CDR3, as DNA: TGTGCCAGCAGCCAAGTGACAAACACCGGGGAGCTGTTTTTT.

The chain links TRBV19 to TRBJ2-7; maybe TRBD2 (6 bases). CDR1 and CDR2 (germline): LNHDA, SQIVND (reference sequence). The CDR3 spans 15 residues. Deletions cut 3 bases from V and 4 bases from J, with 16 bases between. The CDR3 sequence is CASSIDGTGEYEQYF. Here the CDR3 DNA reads TGTGCCAGTAGTATCGACGGGACGGGGGAGTACGAGCAGTACTTC.

CDR3 region: CASSQPPTVYGYTF. In DNA, the CDR3 is TGTGCCAGCAGCCAGCCCCCCACAGTCTATGGCTACACCTTC. The chain couples TRBV6-2 or TRBV6-3 to TRBJ1-2; no clear D gene. V was trimmed by 6 bases and J by 4 bases, leaving 15 bases between them. Germline lookup yields CDR1 MNHEY and CDR2 SVGEGT. The CDR3 consists of 14 residues.

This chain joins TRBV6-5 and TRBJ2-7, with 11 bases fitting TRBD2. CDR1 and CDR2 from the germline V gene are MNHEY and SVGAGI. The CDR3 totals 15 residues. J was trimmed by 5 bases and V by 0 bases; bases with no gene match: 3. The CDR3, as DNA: TGTGCCAGCAGTTACTCTTCTAGCGGGGGGAACGAGCAGTACTTC. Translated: CASSYSSSGGNEQYF.

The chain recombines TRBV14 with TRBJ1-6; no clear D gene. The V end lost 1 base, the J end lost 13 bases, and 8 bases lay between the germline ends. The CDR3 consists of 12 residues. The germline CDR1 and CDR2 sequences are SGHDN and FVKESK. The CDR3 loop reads CASSQAPSPLHF. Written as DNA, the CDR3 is TGTGCCAGCAGCCAAGCCCCCTCGCCCCTCCACTTT.

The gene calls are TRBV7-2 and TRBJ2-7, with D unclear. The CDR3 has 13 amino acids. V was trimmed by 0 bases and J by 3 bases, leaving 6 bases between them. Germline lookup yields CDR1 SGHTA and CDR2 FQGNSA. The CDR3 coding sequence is TGTGCCAGCAGCTTAGCTAAAAACTACGAGCAGTACTTC. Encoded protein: CASSLAKNYEQYF.